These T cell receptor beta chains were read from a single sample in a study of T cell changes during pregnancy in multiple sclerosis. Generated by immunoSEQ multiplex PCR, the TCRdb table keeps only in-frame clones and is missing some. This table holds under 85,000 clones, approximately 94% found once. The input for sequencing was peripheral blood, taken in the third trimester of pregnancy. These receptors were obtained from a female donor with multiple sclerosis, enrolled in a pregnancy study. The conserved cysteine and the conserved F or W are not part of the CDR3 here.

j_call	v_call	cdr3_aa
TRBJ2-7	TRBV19	ASSIGSGQATYEQY
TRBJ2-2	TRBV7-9	ASIDGGSTGELF
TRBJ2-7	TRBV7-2	ASSLRSPAGGIEQY
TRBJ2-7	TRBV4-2	ASSQGGTYEQY
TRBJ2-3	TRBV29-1	SVEEAQGAGTQY
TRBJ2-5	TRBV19	ASSREETQY
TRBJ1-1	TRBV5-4	ASSLDRPNTEAF
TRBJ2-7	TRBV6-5	ASTPGPGDYEQY
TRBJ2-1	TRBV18	ASSPGLAGGHSEQF
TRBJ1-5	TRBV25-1	ASSELAGSNQPQH
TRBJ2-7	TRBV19	ASGPGGRQY
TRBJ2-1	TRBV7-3	ASSFGGGPYNEQF
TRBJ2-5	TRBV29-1	SVEDSGQFQETQY
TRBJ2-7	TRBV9	ASTPGTGIPYEQY
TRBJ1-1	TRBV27	ASSPNRGITEAF
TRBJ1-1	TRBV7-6	ASSLAGGNTEAF
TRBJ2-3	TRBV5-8	ASSWTGAGGSDTQY